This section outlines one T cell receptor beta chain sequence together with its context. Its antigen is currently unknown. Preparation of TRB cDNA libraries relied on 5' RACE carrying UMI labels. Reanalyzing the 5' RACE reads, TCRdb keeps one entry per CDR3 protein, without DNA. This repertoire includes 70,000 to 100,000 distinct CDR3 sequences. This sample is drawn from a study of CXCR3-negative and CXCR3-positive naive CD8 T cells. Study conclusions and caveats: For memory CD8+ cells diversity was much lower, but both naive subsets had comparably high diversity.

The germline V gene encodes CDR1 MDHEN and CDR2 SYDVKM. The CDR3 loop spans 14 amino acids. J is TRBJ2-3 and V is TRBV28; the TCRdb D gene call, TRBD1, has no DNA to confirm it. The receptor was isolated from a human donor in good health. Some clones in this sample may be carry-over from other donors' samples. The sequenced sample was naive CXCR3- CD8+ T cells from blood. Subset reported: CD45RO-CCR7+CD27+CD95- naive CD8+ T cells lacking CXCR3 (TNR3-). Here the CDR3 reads CASSRGQPTDTQYF.